This TCR beta chain was documented in a study of blood T cells in healthy people across ages. As concerns this clonotype: Its antigen is currently unknown.

Study-level points and caveats: TCR beta diversity correlated strongly with naive T cell percentage.

Using a J-beta primer mix together with a sample-barcoded 5' primer, a second PCR was run for about 6 to 11 cycles. Researchers report that a template-switch adaptor with 12 random nucleotides tagged each cDNA molecule. Every sample produced at least 2.5 million CDR3-containing paired-end reads. MiXCR, applied by TCRdb to the 5' RACE reads, yields one record per CDR3 protein. Of around 1,600,000 distinct CDR3 sequences listed, 42% are singletons. Germline V lookup: CDR1 SQVTM, CDR2 ANQGSEA. The CDR3 has 12 residues. Trimming removed 4 bases at V and 5 bases at J, with 11 bases between. Each donor was a healthy Caucasian individual from Russia, aged about 6 to 95.

The receptor comes from a woman in her late teens or twenties in good health. The chain employs TRBV29-1 and TRBJ1-1; D gene unclear. Sample: blood. The CDR3 sequence: CSVGRGRTEAFF. CDR3 sequence (DNA): TGCAGCGTTGGCCGGGGAAGGACTGAAGCTTTCTTT.